This TCR beta chain was documented in a study of regulatory and conventional T cells in RAG deficiency. Overall study findings and caveats: Omenn patients showed >75% Treg-Tconv overlap and shorter CDR3 lengths. RAG-deficient patients showed markedly lower Shannon entropy and higher Simpson indices than control T-cell subsets.

Blood CD4+ CD25-low CD127-high conventional T cells supplied the genomic DNA template. About this clone itself: Antigen unknown.

Profiling relied on immunoSEQ multiplex PCR, and the TCRdb table lists in-frame clones only, not all of them. The data hold about 46,000 clones, with 80% to 90% observed a single time. Between the trimmed V and J ends, which lost 4 bases and 0 bases, there was a span of 13 bases. The CDR3 is 17 amino acids. The germline V gene has CDR1 LNHDA and CDR2 SQIVND (reference sequence). These data also formed part of another study, on regulatory T cells. That paper states: Amplification used 52 TRBV primers and 13 TRBJ primers. Regulatory T cells showed the strongest V-J pair restriction and V/J gene skewing among patient repertoires.

J is TRBJ2-6 and V is TRBV19; no clear D gene. The source of this sequence is a human donor in good health. The sample comprised CD4+ effector T cells sorted from blood. The CDR3: CASSTLTTVSGANVLTF. The CDR3 DNA follows: TGTGCCAGTAGTACCCTTACAACAGTCTCTGGGGCCAACGTCCTGACTTTC.